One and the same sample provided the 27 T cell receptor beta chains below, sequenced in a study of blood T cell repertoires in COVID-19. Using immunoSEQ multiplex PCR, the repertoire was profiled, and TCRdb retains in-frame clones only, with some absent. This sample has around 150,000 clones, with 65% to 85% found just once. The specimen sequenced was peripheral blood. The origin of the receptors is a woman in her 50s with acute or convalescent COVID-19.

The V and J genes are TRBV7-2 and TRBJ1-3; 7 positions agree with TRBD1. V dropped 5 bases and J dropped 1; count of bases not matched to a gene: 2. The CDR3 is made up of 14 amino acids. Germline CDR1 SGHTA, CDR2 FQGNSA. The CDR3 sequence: CASSPTGSGNTIYF. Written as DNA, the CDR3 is TGTGCCAGCAGCCCGACAGGGTCTGGAAACACCATATATTTT.

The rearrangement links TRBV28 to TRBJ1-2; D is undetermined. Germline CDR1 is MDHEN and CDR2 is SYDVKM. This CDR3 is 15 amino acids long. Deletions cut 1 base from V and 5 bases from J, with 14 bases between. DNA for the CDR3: TGTGCCAGCAGTTTATATACCCGGGCGGGATATGGCTACACCTTC. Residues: CASSLYTRAGYGYTF.

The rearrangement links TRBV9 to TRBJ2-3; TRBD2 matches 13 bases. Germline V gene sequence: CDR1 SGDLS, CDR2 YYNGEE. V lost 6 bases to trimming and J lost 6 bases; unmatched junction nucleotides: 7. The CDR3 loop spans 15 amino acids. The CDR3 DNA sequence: TGTGCCAGCAAGACTAGCGGGGGGAACACGGATACGCAGTATTTT. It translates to CASKTSGGNTDTQYF.

CDR3 in amino acids: CASSSGTGPTGELFF. CDR3 DNA sequence: TGTGCCAGCAGCTCCGGGACAGGCCCCACCGGGGAGCTGTTTTTT. The chain couples TRBV7-3 to TRBJ2-2; 8 bases match TRBD1. V dropped 4 bases and J dropped 4; count of bases not matched to a gene: 5. This CDR3 contains 15 residues. Looked up from germline, CDR1 is SGHTA and CDR2 is FQGTGA. Drawing the rest from reference TRBV7-3 and TRBJ2-2, the complete variable domain is GAGVSQTPSNKVTEKGKYVELRCDPISGHTALYWYRQSLGQGPEFLIYFQGTGAADDSGLPNDRFFAVRPEGSVSTLKIQRTERGDSAVYLCASSSGTGPTGELFFGEGSRLTVL.

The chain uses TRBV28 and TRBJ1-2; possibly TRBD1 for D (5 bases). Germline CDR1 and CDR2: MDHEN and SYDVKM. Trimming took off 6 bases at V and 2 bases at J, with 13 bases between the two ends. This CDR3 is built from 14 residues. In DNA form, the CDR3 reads TGTGCCAGCAGGGAGGGGACGGGGAACTATGGCTACACCTTC. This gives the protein CASREGTGNYGYTF.

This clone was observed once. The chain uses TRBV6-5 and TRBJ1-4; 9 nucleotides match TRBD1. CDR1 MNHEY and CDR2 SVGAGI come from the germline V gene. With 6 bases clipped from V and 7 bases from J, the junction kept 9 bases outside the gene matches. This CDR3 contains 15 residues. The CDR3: CASRARTGGGEKLFF. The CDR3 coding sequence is TGTGCCAGCAGAGCCAGAACAGGGGGCGGTGAAAAACTGTTTTTT.

The CDR3 sequence: CASSLAPGIETQYF. In DNA, the CDR3 is TGTGCCAGCAGCTTGGCTCCGGGTATAGAGACCCAGTACTTC. This sequence joins TRBV5-6 and TRBJ2-5; D is ambiguous. Germline V gene sequence: CDR1 SGHDT, CDR2 YYEEEE. Trimming took 0 bases from V and 4 from J, leaving 10 bases between them. This CDR3 is built from 14 residues.

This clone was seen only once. CDR3 sequence reads: CASSIPRQGRQPQHF. CDR3 DNA sequence: TGTGCCAGTAGTATCCCCCGACAGGGTAGACAGCCCCAGCATTTT. The V call is TRBV19, the J call TRBJ1-5, with 7 positions matching TRBD1. Germline V gene sequence: CDR1 LNHDA, CDR2 SQIVND (reference sequence). V lost 3 bases and J lost 7; bases outside the gene matches: 9. This CDR3 is built from 15 residues.

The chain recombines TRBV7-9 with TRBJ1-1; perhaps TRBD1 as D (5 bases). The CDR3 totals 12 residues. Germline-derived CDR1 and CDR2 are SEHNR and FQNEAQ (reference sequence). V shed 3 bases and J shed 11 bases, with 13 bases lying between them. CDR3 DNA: TGTGCCAGCAGCTTGGGGACTCTGGCTGCTTTCTTT. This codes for CASSLGTLAAFF.

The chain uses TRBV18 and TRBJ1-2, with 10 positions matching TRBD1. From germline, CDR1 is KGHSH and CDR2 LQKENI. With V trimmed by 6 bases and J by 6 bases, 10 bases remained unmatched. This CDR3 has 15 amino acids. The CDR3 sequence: CASSPVGDRGDGYTF. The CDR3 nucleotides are TGTGCCAGCTCCCCCGTGGGGGACAGGGGAGATGGCTACACCTTC.

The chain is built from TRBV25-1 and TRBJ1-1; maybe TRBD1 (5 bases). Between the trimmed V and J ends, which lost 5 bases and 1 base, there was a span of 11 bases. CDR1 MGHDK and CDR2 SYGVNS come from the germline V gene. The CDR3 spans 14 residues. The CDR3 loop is CASSSGSGNTEAFF. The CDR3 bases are TGTGCCAGCAGTTCAGGGTCCGGGAACACTGAAGCTTTCTTT. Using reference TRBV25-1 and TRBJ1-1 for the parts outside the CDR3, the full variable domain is EADIYQTPRYLVIGTGKKITLECSQTMGHDKMYWYQQDPGMELHLIHYSYGVNSTEKGDLSSESTVSRIRTEHFPLTLESARPSHTSQYLCASSSGSGNTEAFFGQGTRLTVV.

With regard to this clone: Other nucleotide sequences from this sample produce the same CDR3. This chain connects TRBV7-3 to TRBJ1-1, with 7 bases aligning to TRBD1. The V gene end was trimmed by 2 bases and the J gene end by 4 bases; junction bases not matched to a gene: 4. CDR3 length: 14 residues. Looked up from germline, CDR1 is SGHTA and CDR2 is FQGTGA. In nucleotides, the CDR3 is TGTGCCAGCAGCTTAGAGGGGGCAAGCACTGAAGCTTTCTTT. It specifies CASSLEGASTEAFF.

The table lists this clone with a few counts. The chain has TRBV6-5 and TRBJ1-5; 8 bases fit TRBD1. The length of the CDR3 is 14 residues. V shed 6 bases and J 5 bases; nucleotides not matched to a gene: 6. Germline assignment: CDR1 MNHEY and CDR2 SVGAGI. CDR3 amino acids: CASSRTGFYQPQHF. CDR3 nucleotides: TGTGCCAGCAGCCGGACAGGGTTTTATCAGCCCCAGCATTTT.

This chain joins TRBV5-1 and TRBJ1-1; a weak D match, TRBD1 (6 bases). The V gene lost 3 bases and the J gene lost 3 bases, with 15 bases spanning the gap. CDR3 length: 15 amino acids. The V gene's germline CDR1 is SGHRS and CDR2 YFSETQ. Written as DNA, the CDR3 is TGCGCCAGCAGCTACTACCGGGCAGGGGACACTGAAGCTTTCTTT. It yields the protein CASSYYRAGDTEAFF.

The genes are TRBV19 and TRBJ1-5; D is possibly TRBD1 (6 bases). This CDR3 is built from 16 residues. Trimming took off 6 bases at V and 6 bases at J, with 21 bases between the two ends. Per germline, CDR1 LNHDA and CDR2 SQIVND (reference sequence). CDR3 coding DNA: TGTGCCAGTAGGGGCAGGGGTGAAGTCAGGGGTCAGCCCCAGCATTTT. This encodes CASRGRGEVRGQPQHF.

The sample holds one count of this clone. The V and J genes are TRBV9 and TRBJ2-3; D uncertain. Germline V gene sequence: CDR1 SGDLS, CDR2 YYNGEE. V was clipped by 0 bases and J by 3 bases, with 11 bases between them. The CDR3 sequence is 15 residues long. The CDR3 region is CASSVVRGLTDTQYF. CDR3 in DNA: TGTGCCAGCAGCGTAGTAAGAGGCCTGACAGATACGCAGTATTTT.

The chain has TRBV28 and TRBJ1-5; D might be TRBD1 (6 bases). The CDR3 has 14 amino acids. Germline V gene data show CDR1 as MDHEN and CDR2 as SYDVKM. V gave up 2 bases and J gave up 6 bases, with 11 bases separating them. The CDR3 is CASSLRGYGQPQHF. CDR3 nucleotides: TGTGCCAGCAGTTTAAGGGGGTACGGTCAGCCCCAGCATTTT. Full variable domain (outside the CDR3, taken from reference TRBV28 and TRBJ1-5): DVKVTQSSRYLVKRTGEKVFLECVQDMDHENMFWYRQDPGLGLRLIYFSYDVKMKEKGDIPEGYSVSREKKERFSLILESASTNQTSMYLCASSLRGYGQPQHFGDGTRLSIL.

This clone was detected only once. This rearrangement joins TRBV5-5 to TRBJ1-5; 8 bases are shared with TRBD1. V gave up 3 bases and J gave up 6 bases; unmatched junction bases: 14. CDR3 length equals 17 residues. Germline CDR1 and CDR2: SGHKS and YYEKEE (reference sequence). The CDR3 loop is CASSSGHGTGRFQPQHF. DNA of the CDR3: TGTGCCAGCAGCTCGGGACACGGGACAGGTCGTTTTCAGCCCCAGCATTTT.

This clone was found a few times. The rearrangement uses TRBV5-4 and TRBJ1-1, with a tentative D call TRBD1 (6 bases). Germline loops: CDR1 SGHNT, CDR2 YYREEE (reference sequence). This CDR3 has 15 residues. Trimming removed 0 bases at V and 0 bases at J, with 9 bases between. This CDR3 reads CASSLAHRVNTEAFF. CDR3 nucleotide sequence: TGTGCCAGCAGCTTGGCCCACAGGGTGAACACTGAAGCTTTCTTT.

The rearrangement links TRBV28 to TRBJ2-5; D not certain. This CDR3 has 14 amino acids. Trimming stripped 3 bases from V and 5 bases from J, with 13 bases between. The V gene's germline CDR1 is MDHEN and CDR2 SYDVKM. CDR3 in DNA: TGTGCCAGCAGTTTTCCCGGTATACTGGAGACCCAGTACTTC. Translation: CASSFPGILETQYF.

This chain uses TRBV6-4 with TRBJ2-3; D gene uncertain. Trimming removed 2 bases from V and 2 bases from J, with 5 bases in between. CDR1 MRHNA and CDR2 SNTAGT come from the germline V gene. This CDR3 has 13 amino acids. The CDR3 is CASSDQNTDTQYF. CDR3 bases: TGTGCCAGCAGTGACCAGAACACAGATACGCAGTATTTT.

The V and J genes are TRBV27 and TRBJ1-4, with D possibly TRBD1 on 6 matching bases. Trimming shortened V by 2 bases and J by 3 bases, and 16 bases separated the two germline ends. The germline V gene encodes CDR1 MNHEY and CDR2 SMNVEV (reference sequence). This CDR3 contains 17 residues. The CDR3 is CASSLMGGRVSNEKLFF. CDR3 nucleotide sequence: TGTGCCAGCAGTTTAATGGGGGGGCGCGTTTCTAATGAAAAACTGTTTTTT.

The CDR3 spells CASSLRPWEGTLYEQYF. The CDR3 bases are TGCGCCAGCAGCTTGCGGCCTTGGGAGGGGACACTCTACGAGCAGTACTTC. This sequence joins TRBV5-1 and TRBJ2-7; D perhaps matches TRBD2 (7 bases). The CDR3 has 17 residues. Trimming removed 1 base from V and 3 bases from J, with 20 bases in between. Germline CDR1 and CDR2: SGHRS and YFSETQ.

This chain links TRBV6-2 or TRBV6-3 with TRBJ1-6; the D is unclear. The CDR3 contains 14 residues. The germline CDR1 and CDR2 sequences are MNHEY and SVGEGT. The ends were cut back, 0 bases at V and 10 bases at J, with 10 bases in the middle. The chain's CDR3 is CASSYSSDLSPLHF. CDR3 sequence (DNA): TGTGCCAGCAGTTACTCGAGTGATTTATCACCCCTCCACTTT.

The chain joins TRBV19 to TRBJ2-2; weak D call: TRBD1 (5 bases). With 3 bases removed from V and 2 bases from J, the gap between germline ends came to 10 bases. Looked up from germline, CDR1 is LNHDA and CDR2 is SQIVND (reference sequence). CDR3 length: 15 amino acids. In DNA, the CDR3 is TGTGCCAGTAGTATTCTGCAGGGTAACACCGGGGAGCTGTTTTTT. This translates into CASSILQGNTGELFF.

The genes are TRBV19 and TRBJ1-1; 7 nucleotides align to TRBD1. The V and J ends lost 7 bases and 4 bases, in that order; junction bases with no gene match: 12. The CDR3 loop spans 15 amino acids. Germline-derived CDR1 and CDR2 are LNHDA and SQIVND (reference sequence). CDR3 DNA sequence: TGTGCCAGTACCCCCAACGACAGGGTCGGCACTGAAGCTTTCTTT. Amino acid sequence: CASTPNDRVGTEAFF.

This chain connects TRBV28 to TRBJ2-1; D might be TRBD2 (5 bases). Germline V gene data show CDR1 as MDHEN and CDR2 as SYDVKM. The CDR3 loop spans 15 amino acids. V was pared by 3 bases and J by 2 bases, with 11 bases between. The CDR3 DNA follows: TGTGCCAGCAGTTTGGCGAGGGTGACCTACAATGAGCAGTTCTTC. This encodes CASSLARVTYNEQFF.